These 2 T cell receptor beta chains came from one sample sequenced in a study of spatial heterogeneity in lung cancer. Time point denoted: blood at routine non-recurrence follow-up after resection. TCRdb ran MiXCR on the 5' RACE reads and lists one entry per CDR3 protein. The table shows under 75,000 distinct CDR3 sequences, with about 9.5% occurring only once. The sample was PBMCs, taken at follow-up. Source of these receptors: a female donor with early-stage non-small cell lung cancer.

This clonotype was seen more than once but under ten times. The CDR3 loop reads CASSQDLSGMFTQYF. In DNA form, the CDR3 reads TGTGCCAGCAGCCAAGATCTGAGCGGGATGTTTACGCAGTATTTT. The gene calls are TRBV4-2 and TRBJ2-3; TRBD2 agrees at 7 bases. Germline assignment: CDR1 LGHNA and CDR2 YNFKEQ. This CDR3 has 15 amino acids. The J segment lost 8 bases and the V segment lost 0 bases, leaving 8 bases of the junction unmatched.

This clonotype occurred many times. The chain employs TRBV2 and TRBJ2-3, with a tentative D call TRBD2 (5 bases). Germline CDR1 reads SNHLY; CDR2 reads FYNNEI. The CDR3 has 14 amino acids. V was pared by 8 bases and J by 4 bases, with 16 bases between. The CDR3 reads CASRRGREPDTQYF. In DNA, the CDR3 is TGTGCCAGCCGTCGAGGCCGGGAACCAGATACGCAGTATTTT.